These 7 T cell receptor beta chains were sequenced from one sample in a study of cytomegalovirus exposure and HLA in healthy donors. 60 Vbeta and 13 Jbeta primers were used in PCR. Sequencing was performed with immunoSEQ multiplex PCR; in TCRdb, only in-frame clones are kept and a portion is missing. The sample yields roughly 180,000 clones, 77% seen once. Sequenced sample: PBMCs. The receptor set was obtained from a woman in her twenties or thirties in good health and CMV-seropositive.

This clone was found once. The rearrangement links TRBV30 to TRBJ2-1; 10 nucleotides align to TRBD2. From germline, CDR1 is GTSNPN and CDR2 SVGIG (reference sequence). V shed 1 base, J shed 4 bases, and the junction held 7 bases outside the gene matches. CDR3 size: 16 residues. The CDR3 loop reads CAWSGLSSGSYNEQFF. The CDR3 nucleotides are TGTGCCTGGAGTGGTCTATCTAGCGGGAGTTACAATGAGCAGTTCTTC.

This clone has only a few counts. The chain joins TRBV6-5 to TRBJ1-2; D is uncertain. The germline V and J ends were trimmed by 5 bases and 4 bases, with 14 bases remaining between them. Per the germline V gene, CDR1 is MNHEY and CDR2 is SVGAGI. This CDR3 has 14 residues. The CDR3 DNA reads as TGTGCCAGCAGTGGACCCCCGGAGGTCTATGGCTACACCTTC. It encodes CASSGPPEVYGYTF.

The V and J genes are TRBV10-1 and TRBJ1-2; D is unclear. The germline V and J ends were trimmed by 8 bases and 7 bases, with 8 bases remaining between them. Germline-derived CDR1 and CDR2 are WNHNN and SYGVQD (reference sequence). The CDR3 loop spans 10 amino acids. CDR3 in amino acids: CASERIGYTF. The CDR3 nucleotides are TGCGCCAGCGAGAGGATTGGCTACACCTTC.

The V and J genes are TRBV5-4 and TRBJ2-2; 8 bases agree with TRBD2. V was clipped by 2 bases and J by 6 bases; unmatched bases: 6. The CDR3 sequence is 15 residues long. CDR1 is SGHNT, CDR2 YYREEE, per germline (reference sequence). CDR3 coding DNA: TGTGCCAGCAGCTTTGGGGGACTAGAGGCCGGGGAGCTGTTTTTT. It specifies CASSFGGLEAGELFF.

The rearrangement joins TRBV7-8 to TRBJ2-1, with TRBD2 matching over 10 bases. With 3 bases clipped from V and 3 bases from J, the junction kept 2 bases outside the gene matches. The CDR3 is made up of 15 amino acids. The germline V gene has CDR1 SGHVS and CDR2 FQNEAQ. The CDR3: CASSFRTSGYNEQFF. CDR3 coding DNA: TGTGCCAGCAGCTTCCGGACTAGCGGCTACAATGAGCAGTTCTTC.

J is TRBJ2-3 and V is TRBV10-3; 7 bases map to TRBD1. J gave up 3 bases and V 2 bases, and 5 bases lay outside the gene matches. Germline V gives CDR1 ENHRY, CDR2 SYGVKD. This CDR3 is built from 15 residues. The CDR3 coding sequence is TGTGCCATCAGTGAGGTAGGGGGCGCGACAGATACGCAGTATTTT. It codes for CAISEVGGATDTQYF.

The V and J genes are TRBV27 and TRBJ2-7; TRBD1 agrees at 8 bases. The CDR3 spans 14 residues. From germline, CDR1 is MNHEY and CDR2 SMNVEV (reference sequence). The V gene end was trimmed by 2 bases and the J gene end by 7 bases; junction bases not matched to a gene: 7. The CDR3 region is CASSLGQGAGEQYF. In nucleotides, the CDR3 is TGTGCCAGCAGTTTAGGGCAGGGGGCGGGGGAGCAGTACTTC.